This TCR beta chain was sequenced in a study of cytomegalovirus exposure and HLA in healthy donors. Study as a whole: HLA-typed donors contributed some 85 million unique TCRs, which were held in an early data release. Study findings and constraints: Most subjects' HLA-A and HLA-B alleles were reportedly predicted from TCR beta sequences. Prior analysis indicated that the majority of TCR beta V segments exhibited productivity approximately 90% or approximately 30% of the time.

This CDR3 spans 16 amino acids. Germline loops: CDR1 SNHLY, CDR2 FYNNEI. J lost 2 bases, V lost 2 bases, and 8 bases had no gene match. About this clone itself: Antigen specificity is unknown.

The PCR made use of 60 Vbeta and 13 Jbeta primers. The method was immunoSEQ multiplex PCR; TCRdb's version includes in-frame clones alone and lacks a portion of them. The profile shows approximately 290,000 clones, 75% to 85% of them singletons. The V gene is TRBV2, the J gene TRBJ2-7, with 8 bases lining up with TRBD1. The TCR comes from a girl under 10 years old in good health and CMV-seronegative. What was sequenced was PBMCs. The CDR3 is CASSEWGTGAAYEQYF. The CDR3 DNA follows: TGTGCCAGCAGTGAATGGGGGACAGGAGCGGCCTACGAGCAGTACTTC.